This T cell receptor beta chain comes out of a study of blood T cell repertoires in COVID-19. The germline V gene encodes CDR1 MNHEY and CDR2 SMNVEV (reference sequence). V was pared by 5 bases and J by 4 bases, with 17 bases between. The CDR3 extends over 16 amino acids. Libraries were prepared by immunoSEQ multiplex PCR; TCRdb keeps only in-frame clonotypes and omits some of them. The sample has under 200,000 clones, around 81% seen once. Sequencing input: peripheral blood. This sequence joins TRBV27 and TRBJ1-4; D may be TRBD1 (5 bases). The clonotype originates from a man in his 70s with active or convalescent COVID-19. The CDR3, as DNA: TGTGCCAGCAGTCCTGGGGGGGGAGATCATAATGAAAAACTGTTTTTT. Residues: CASSPGGGDHNEKLFF.